This T cell receptor (beta chain) originates from a study of shared T cell receptors in the human thymus. The V end was cut by 6 bases, the J end by 2 bases, with 20 bases between. The CDR3 loop spans 16 amino acids. Germline loops: CDR1 SNHLY, CDR2 FYNNEI. Some clones are missing from TCRdb's copy, which holds only in-frame ones; the method was immunoSEQ multiplex PCR. The sample has about 660,000 clones, 80% to 90% seen once. This sample also belongs to another study, concerning human thymus T cells.

This TCR was recovered from a boy younger than two with a congenital heart defect. V and J are TRBV2 and TRBJ2-7, with D possibly TRBD2 on 5 matching bases. Sequencing was performed on thymocytes. CDR3 residues: CASSRFHSGSTYEQYF. CDR3 nucleotide sequence: TGTGCCAGCAGCCGATTCCACTCGGGGTCAACCTACGAGCAGTACTTC.